Following are 17 T cell receptor beta chains from one sample sequenced in a study of glioma-infiltrating T cells after dendritic cell vaccination. This table comes from immunoSEQ multiplex PCR, and its TCRdb copy is limited to in-frame clones, with some not included. The data contain some 60,000 clones, just under 85% of them singletons. Specified time point: after dendritic cell vaccination, including at tumor progression/relapse. The source material was blood, sampled after dendritic cell vaccination. The origin of the receptors is a human donor with glioblastoma.

The chain employs TRBV7-3 and TRBJ2-1, with 15 bases identical to TRBD2. The CDR3 totals 17 residues. V was pared by 5 bases and J by 5 bases, with 7 bases of the junction left unmatched. Germline V lookup: CDR1 SGHTA, CDR2 FQGTGA. This chain's CDR3 is CASSPRTSGGGNNEQFF. The DNA for the CDR3 is TGTGCCAGCAGCCCCCGGACTAGCGGGGGGGGAAACAATGAGCAGTTCTTC.

The chain joins TRBV7-2 to TRBJ1-2; D might be TRBD1 (6 bases). V shed 2 bases and J shed 0 bases, with 16 bases lying between them. The germline V gene encodes CDR1 SGHTA and CDR2 FQGNSA. This CDR3 comprises 17 residues. The CDR3 region has the DNA TGTGCCAGCAGCTTAAGGGGGGGCACCCAAGCTAACTATGGCTACACCTTC. It is translated as CASSLRGGTQANYGYTF. Full variable domain (remainder filled in from reference TRBV7-2 and TRBJ1-2): GAGVSQSPSNKVTEKGKDVELRCDPISGHTALYWYRQSLGQGLEFLIYFQGNSAPDKSGLPSDRFSAERTGGSVSTLTIQRTQQEDSAVYLCASSLRGGTQANYGYTFGSGTRLTVV.

The table lists this clone with a count of one. This rearrangement joins TRBV4-1 to TRBJ2-1, with no clear D. Germline assignment: CDR1 MGHRA and CDR2 YSYEKL. CDR3 length equals 16 residues. V lost 4 bases and J lost 9, with 22 bases in between. The CDR3 sequence is CASSPEPLGLRSEQFF. The CDR3 DNA follows: TGCGCCAGCAGCCCTGAACCGTTAGGCCTAAGGAGTGAGCAGTTCTTC.

The chain employs TRBV19 and TRBJ1-5; a weak D match, TRBD1 (6 bases). There are 14 residues in the CDR3. V was clipped by 6 bases and J by 6 bases, with 15 bases between them. CDR1 is LNHDA, CDR2 SQIVND, per germline (reference sequence). CDR3 loop: CASSLLRGRQPQHF. CDR3 nucleotides: TGTGCCAGTAGCCTTCTCAGGGGCCGTCAGCCCCAGCATTTT.

The genes are TRBV11-3 and TRBJ1-6; the D gene is possibly TRBD1 (5 bases). The CDR3 is 15 amino acids. Germline loops: CDR1 SGHNT, CDR2 YENEEA. V lost 7 bases and J 12 bases, leaving 22 bases between the germline ends. CDR3: CASTPTGGRGGPLHF. The CDR3 bases are TGTGCCAGCACCCCTACCGGGGGGAGAGGTGGACCCCTCCACTTT.

A single count supports this clone. The chain links TRBV4-1 to TRBJ2-7; 7 nucleotides line up with TRBD2. Germline assignment: CDR1 MGHRA and CDR2 YSYEKL. The trim removed 4 bases at V and 3 bases at J, leaving 9 bases unmatched. This CDR3 region has 15 residues. This CDR3 reads CASSPILAEHYEQYF. The CDR3 nucleotides read TGCGCCAGCAGCCCGATTCTAGCGGAGCACTACGAGCAGTACTTC.

This chain links TRBV30 with TRBJ1-1; D remains unclear. The V end lost 8 bases, the J end lost 9 bases, and 31 bases lay between the germline ends. The CDR3 has 16 amino acids. From germline, CDR1 is GTSNPN and CDR2 SVGIG (reference sequence). The CDR3 sequence: CAAPSVSGKGFGKAFF. CDR3 DNA sequence: TGTGCCGCCCCATCCGTAAGCGGTAAGGGCTTCGGGAAAGCTTTCTTT.

The chain combines TRBV7-2 with TRBJ1-6, with 8 positions matching TRBD1. This CDR3 has 18 residues. Losses at the gene ends were 5 bases for V and 6 bases for J; bases not matched to a gene: 15. The germline V gene encodes CDR1 SGHTA and CDR2 FQGNSA. CDR3 nucleotides: TGTGCCAGCAGCACCGGACAGGGAGGTAGTCCGGTTAATTCACCCCTCCACTTT. It translates to CASSTGQGGSPVNSPLHF.

V gene TRBV11-3 combines with J gene TRBJ2-5; 7 bases fit TRBD1. CDR1 is SGHNT and CDR2 is YENEEA in the germline V gene. The trim removed 5 bases at V and 4 bases at J, leaving 10 bases unmatched. There are 15 residues in the CDR3. CDR3 bases: TGTGCCAGCAGCGCGAATCGGGCAGGGGGAGAGACCCAGTACTTC. Translating gives CASSANRAGGETQYF.

This chain uses TRBV13 with TRBJ2-7; 7 positions match TRBD1. The CDR3 covers 16 residues. Germline CDR1 and CDR2: PRHDT and FYEKMQ (reference sequence). With V trimmed by 3 bases and J by 0 bases, 8 bases remained unmatched. The chain's CDR3 is CASSLGTGAFSYEQYF. CDR3 coding DNA: TGTGCCAGCAGCTTGGGAACAGGGGCCTTCTCCTACGAGCAGTACTTC. The variable domain in full, completed from reference TRBV13 and TRBJ2-7, reads AAGVIQSPRHLIKEKRETATLKCYPIPRHDTVYWYQQGPGQDPQFLISFYEKMQSDKGSIPDRFSAQQFSDYHSELNMSSLELGDSALYFCASSLGTGAFSYEQYFGPGTRLTVT.

The J gene is TRBJ1-5, the V gene TRBV29-1; D is perhaps TRBD1 (6 bases). The germline V gene encodes CDR1 SQVTM and CDR2 ANQGSEA. This CDR3 is 18 amino acids long. Trimming removed 8 bases at V and 0 bases at J, with 26 bases between. In nucleotides, the CDR3 is TGCAGCCATTTGGTGTGGGCAGGGGCGAGGACTAGCAATCAGCCCCAGCATTTT. This codes for CSHLVWAGARTSNQPQHF.

Here the CDR3 reads CASSDPGQGTHEQYF. The CDR3, as DNA: TGTGCCAGCAGCGACCCGGGACAGGGTACCCACGAGCAGTACTTC. The V and J genes are TRBV28 and TRBJ2-7; TRBD1 matches 9 bases. The ends lost 6 bases at V and 5 bases at J; junction bases unmatched: 11. This CDR3 contains 15 residues. Germline lookup yields CDR1 MDHEN and CDR2 SYDVKM.

V gene TRBV2 combines with J gene TRBJ2-7, with 9 nucleotides matching TRBD1. The CDR3 has 15 amino acids. Trimming cost V 6 bases and J 4 bases; bases outside gene matches: 10. The germline gives CDR1 SNHLY, CDR2 FYNNEI. The CDR3 nucleotides are TGTGCCAGCAGCTCCGGGACAGGGAGAATTTACGAGCAGTACTTC. Amino acids: CASSSGTGRIYEQYF.

The chain couples TRBV25-1 to TRBJ1-2, with D perhaps matching TRBD1 (5 bases). The V gene's germline CDR1 is MGHDK and CDR2 SYGVNS. V was clipped by 3 bases and J by 6 bases, with 20 bases between them. The CDR3 is 16 amino acids. CDR3 protein: CASSDDSLLWRHGYTF. In nucleotides, the CDR3 is TGTGCCAGCAGTGACGACAGTCTCCTCTGGCGGCATGGCTACACCTTC.

The chain joins TRBV5-1 to TRBJ1-4; weak D call: TRBD1 (5 bases). Germline V gene sequence: CDR1 SGHRS, CDR2 YFSETQ. Trimming cost V 0 bases and J 4 bases, with 10 bases left between them. The CDR3 spans 15 residues. CDR3 sequence reads: CASSLEQGDNEKLFF. CDR3 in DNA: TGCGCCAGCAGCTTGGAGCAGGGCGATAATGAAAAACTGTTTTTT.

This clone was detected a few times. The chain employs TRBV27 and TRBJ1-2; 12 nucleotides match TRBD1. The germline gives CDR1 MNHEY, CDR2 SMNVEV (reference sequence). The CDR3 contains 16 residues. After removal of 3 bases from V and 5 bases from J, the junction contained 7 bases not matched to a gene. CDR3 nucleotides: TGTGCCAGCAGTTTTTTGGGACAGGGGGCGGGTTATGGCTACACCTTC. Translated: CASSFLGQGAGYGYTF.

The chain couples TRBV5-4 to TRBJ2-3; TRBD1 might be the D (6 bases). Trimming removed 4 bases at V and 0 bases at J, with 9 bases between. The CDR3 has 14 amino acids. Germline V lookup: CDR1 SGHNT, CDR2 YYREEE (reference sequence). CDR3 nucleotides: TGTGCCAGCAGCAGGGACACCAGCACAGATACGCAGTATTTT. It specifies CASSRDTSTDTQYF.